This TCR beta chain was observed in a study of CD8+ T cells in alopecia areata. This CDR3 has 13 residues. Between the trimmed V and J ends, which lost 2 bases and 2 bases, there was a span of 7 bases. CDR1 and CDR2 from the germline V gene are SGHRS and YFSETQ. This clone was observed a few times. Its antigen is undetermined. As the sequencing template, cDNA was produced by extracting RNA and reverse transcribing it. The repertoire was sequenced with immunoSEQ multiplex PCR; TCRdb's copy has only in-frame clones and lacks some. The repertoire holds about 140,000 clones, with approximately 50% as singletons. Findings and caveats of the study: Lesional scalp, especially alopecia totalis/universalis, showed higher clonality than normal scalp.

The source is a human donor with alopecia areata. V is TRBV5-1 and J is TRBJ1-2; D call uncertain. This specimen was CD4+ T cells sorted from blood, taken at week 0. In nucleotides, the CDR3 is TGCGCCAGCAGCTTTTCATCGAACTATGGCTACACCTTC. This sequence encodes CASSFSSNYGYTF.